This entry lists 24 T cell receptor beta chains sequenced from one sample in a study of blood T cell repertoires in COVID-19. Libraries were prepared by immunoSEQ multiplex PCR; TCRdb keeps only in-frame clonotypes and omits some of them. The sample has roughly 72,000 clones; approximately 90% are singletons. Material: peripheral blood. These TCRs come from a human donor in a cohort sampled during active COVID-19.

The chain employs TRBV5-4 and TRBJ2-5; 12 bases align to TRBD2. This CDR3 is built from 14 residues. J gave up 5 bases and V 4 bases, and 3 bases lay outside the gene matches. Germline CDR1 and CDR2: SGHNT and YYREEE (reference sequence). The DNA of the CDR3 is TGTGCCAGCAGCGCTAGCGGGAGGGGCGAGACCCAGTACTTC. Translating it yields CASSASGRGETQYF.

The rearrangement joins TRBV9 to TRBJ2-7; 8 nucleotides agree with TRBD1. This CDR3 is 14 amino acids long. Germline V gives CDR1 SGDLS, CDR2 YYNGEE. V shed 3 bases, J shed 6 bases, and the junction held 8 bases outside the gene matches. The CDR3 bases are TGTGCCAGCAGCGCCCAGGGGGGACAGGCCGAGCAGTACTTC. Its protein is CASSAQGGQAEQYF.

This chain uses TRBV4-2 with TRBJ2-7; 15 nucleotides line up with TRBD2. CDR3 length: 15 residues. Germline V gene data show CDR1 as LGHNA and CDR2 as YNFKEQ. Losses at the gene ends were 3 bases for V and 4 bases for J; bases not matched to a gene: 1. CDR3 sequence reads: CASSQGTSGRYEQYF. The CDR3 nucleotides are TGTGCCAGCAGCCAGGGGACTAGCGGGAGGTACGAGCAGTACTTC.

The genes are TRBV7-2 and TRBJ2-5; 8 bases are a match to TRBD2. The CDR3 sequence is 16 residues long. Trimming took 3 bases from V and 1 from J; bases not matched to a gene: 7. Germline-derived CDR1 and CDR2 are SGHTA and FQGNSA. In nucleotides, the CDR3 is TGTGCCAGCAGCTTTGCGCGCGGGGGGTCCCAAGAGACCCAGTACTTC. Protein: CASSFARGGSQETQYF. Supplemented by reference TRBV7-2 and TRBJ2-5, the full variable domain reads GAGVSQSPSNKVTEKGKDVELRCDPISGHTALYWYRQSLGQGLEFLIYFQGNSAPDKSGLPSDRFSAERTGGSVSTLTIQRTQQEDSAVYLCASSFARGGSQETQYFGPGTRLLVL.

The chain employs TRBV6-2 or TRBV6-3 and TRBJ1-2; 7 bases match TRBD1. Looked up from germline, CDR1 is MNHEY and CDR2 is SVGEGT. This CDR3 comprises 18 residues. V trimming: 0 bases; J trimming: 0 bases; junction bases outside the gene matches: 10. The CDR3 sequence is CASSYSSTGPPSNYGYTF. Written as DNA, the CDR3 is TGTGCCAGCAGTTACTCCTCGACAGGGCCCCCCTCTAACTATGGCTACACCTTC.

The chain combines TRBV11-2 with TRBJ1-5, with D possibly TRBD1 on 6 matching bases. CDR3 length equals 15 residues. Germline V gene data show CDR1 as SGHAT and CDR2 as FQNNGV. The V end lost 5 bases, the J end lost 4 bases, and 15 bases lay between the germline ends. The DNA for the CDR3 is TGTGCCAGCAGCCCGCTCGGGACACCGAATCAGCCCCAGCATTTT. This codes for CASSPLGTPNQPQHF.

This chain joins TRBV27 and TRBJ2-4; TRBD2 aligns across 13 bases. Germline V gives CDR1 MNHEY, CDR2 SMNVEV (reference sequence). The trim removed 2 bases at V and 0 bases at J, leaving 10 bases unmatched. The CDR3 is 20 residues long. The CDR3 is CASSLGVRTSGRVAKNIQYF. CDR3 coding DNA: TGTGCCAGCAGTTTAGGGGTACGGACTAGCGGGAGAGTAGCCAAAAACATTCAGTACTTC.

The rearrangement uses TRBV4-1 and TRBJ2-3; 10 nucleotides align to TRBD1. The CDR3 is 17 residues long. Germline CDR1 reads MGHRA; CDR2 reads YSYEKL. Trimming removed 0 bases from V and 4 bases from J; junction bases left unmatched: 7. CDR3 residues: CASSQDFGTGASDTQYF. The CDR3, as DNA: TGCGCCAGCAGCCAAGATTTCGGGACAGGGGCGTCAGATACGCAGTATTTT.

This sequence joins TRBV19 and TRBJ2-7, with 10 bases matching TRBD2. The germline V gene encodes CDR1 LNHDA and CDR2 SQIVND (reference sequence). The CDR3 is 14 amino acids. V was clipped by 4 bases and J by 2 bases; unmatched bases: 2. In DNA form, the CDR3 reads TGTGCCAGTAGTAGGACTAGCGGTCCCTACGAGCAGTACTTC. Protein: CASSRTSGPYEQYF.

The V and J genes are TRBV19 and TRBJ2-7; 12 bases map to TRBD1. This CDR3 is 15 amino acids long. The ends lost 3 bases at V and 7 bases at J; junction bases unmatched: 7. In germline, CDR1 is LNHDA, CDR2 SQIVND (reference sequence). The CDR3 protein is CASSISPGQGAEQYF. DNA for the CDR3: TGTGCCAGTAGTATTTCTCCGGGACAGGGGGCTGAGCAGTACTTC.

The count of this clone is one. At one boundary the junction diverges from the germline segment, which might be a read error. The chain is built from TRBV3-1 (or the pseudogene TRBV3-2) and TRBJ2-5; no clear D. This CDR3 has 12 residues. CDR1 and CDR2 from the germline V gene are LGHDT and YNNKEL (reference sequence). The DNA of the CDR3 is TGTGCCAGCAGCCAAGGCCTCACGGCCCAGGACTTC. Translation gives CASSQGLTAQDF.

CDR3 bases: TGTGCCAGCAGTCCATTCAGGGGACAGGGGCAAGAGACCCAGTACTTC. The encoded protein is CASSPFRGQGQETQYF. The genes are TRBV27 and TRBJ2-5; TRBD1 aligns across 10 bases. After removal of 5 bases from V and 2 bases from J, the junction contained 8 bases not matched to a gene. The germline gives CDR1 MNHEY, CDR2 SMNVEV (reference sequence). The CDR3 has 16 amino acids.

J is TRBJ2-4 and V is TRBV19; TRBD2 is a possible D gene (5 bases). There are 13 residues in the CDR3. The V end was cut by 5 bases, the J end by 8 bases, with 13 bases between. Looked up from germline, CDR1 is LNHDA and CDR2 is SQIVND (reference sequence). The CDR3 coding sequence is TGTGCCAGTAGTTTCGGCCAAGCGGACATTCAGTACTTC. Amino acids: CASSFGQADIQYF.

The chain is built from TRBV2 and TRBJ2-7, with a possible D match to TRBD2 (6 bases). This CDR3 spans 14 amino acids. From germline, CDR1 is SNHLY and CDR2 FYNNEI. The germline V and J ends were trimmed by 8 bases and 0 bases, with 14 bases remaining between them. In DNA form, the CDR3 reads TGTGCCAGCCACCGGACTATGCTCTCCTACGAGCAGTACTTC. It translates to CASHRTMLSYEQYF.

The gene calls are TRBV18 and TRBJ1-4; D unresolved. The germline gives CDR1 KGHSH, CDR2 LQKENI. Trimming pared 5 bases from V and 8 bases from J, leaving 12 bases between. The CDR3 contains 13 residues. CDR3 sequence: CASSGAGGEKLFF. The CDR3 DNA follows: TGTGCCAGCTCAGGTGCGGGAGGAGAAAAACTGTTTTTT. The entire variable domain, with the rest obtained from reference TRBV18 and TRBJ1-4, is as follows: NAGVMQNPRHLVRRRGQEARLRCSPMKGHSHVYWYRQLPEEGLKFMVYLQKENIIDESGMPKERFSAEFPKEGPSILRIQQVVRGDSAAYFCASSGAGGEKLFFGSGTQLSVL.

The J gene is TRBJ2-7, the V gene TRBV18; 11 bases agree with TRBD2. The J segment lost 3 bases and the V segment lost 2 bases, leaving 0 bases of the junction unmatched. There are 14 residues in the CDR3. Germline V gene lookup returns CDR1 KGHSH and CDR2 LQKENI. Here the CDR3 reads CASSPGTSGYEQYF. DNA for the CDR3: TGTGCCAGCTCACCAGGGACTAGCGGCTACGAGCAGTACTTC. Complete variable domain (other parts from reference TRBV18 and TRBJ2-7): NAGVMQNPRHLVRRRGQEARLRCSPMKGHSHVYWYRQLPEEGLKFMVYLQKENIIDESGMPKERFSAEFPKEGPSILRIQQVVRGDSAAYFCASSPGTSGYEQYFGPGTRLTVT.

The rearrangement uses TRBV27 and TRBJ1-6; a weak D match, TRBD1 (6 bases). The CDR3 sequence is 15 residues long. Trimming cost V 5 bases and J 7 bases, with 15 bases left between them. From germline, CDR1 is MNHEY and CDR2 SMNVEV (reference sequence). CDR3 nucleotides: TGTGCCAGCAGTCCAGGGGCCGGGGGGAATTCACCCCTCCACTTT. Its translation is CASSPGAGGNSPLHF.

The DNA for the CDR3 is TGTGCCAGCAGGCCTCGTTCCGATAGCGGGAGGTCAAGCTCCTACGAGCAGTACTTC. Its protein product is CASRPRSDSGRSSSYEQYF. The chain uses TRBV2 and TRBJ2-7, with 10 positions matching TRBD2. Germline V gene data show CDR1 as SNHLY and CDR2 as FYNNEI. The ends lost 6 bases at V and 0 bases at J; junction bases unmatched: 17. The CDR3 runs to 19 residues.

This CDR3 reads CASRQPGSEAFF. Here the CDR3 DNA reads TGTGCCAGTAGACAGCCTGGGTCTGAAGCTTTCTTT. The V call is TRBV12-3 or TRBV12-4, the J call TRBJ1-1; maybe TRBD1 (5 bases). This CDR3 is 12 amino acids long. Trimming took off 9 bases at V and 6 bases at J, with 14 bases between the two ends.

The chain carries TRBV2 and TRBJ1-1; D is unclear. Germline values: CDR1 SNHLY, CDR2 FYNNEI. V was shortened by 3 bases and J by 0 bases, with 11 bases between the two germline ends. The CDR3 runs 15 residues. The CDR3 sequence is CASSDQEALNTEAFF. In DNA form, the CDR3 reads TGTGCCAGCAGTGACCAGGAGGCCTTGAACACTGAAGCTTTCTTT.

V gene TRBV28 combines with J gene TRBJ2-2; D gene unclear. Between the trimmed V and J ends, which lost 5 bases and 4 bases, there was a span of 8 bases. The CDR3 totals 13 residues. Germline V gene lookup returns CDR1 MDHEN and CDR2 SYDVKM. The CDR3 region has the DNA TGTGCCAGCAGTCCCCGGAGCACCGGGGAGCTGTTTTTT. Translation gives CASSPRSTGELFF.

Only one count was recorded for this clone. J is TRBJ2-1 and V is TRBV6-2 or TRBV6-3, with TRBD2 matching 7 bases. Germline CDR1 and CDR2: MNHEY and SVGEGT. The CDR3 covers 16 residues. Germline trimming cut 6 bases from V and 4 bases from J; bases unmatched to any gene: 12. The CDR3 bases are TGTGCCAGCAGCCGCACCGGGACTATACCTTACAATGAGCAGTTCTTC. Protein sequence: CASSRTGTIPYNEQFF.

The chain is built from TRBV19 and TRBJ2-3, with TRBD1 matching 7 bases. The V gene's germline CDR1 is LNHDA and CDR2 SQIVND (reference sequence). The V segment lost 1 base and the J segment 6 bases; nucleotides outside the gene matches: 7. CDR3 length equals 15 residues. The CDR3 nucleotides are TGTGCCAGTAGTATAGGTTCCCAGGGGGAGGATACGCAGTATTTT. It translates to CASSIGSQGEDTQYF.

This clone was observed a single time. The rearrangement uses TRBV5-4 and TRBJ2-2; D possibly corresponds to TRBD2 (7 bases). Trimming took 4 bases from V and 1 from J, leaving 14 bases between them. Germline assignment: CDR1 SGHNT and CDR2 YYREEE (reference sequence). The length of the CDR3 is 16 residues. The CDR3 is CASSKGGAGNTGELFF. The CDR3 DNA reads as TGTGCCAGCAGCAAAGGGGGGGCCGGGAACACCGGGGAGCTGTTTTTT.